A single sample gave rise to the 2 T cell receptor beta chains below, sequenced in a study of Tregs in tolerant kidney transplant recipients. Clones were sequenced by immunoSEQ multiplex PCR, and TCRdb holds only the in-frame ones, with some missing. The sample includes around 33,000 clones. Related graft donors supplied nonmyeloablative bone marrow transplants, and mixed chimerism was transient. Here the sequenced sample was CD4+ T cells from blood (PBMCs), taken 24 months after the transplant. Receptor source: a human patient who received a combined kidney and bone marrow transplant. Some T cells may be transferred from the graft donor.

Details on this clone: The read gets to within 3 residues of the CDR3 end, and the germline J gene fills in the rest. The gene calls are TRBV20-1 and TRBJ2-7, with D perhaps matching TRBD2 (5 bases). The CDR3 length is 12 residues. V lost 3 bases to trimming and J lost 1 base, with 7 bases between them. In germline, CDR1 is DFQATT, CDR2 SNEGSKA (reference sequence). The DNA read from the CDR3 is TGCAGTGCTAGGGACTTTTCCTACGAG. Translated, it gives CSARDFSYE. The entire CDR3 sequence reads CSARDFSYEQYF.

Points on this clone: The read ends 3 residues early relative to the CDR3; the germline J gene fills the gap. The J gene is TRBJ2-7, the V gene TRBV5-5; 15 nucleotides agree with TRBD2. The junction had 3 bases not matched to a gene; V was cut back by 4 bases and J by 4 bases. The CDR3 has 15 residues. In germline, CDR1 is SGHKS, CDR2 YYEKEE (reference sequence). The part of the CDR3 DNA that was read is TGTGCCAGCAGCCTCGGACTAGCGGGAGGGTACGAG. Translating it yields CASSLGLAGGYE. The whole CDR3 protein reads CASSLGLAGGYEQYF.